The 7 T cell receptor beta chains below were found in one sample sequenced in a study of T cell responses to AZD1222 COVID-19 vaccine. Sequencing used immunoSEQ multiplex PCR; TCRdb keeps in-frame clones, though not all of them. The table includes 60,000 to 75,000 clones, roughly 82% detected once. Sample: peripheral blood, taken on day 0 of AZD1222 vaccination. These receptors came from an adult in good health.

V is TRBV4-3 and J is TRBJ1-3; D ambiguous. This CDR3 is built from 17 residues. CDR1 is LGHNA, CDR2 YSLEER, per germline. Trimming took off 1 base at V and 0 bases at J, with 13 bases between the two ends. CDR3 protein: CASSQVLSVPSGNTIYF. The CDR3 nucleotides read TGCGCCAGCAGCCAAGTTCTGTCAGTGCCCTCTGGAAACACCATATATTTT.

CDR3 DNA: TGCGCCAGCAGCTTCGGGACAGTGAATGAGCAGTTCTTC. It encodes CASSFGTVNEQFF. This chain joins TRBV5-1 and TRBJ2-1, with 7 bases that match TRBD1. This CDR3 has 13 amino acids. The germline V gene encodes CDR1 SGHRS and CDR2 YFSETQ. J was trimmed by 7 bases and V by 2 bases; bases with no gene match: 3.

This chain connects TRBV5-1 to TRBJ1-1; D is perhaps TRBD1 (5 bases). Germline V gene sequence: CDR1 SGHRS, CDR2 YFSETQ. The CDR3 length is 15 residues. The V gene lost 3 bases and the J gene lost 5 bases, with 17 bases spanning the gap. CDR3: CASSSLVGVGTEAFF. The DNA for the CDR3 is TGCGCCAGCAGCTCTTTAGTGGGGGTAGGGACTGAAGCTTTCTTT.

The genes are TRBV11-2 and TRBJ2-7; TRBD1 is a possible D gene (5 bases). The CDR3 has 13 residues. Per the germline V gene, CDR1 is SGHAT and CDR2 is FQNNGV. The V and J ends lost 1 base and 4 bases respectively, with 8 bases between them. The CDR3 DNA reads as TGTGCCAGCAGCTTAGTGGACAAATACGAGCAGTACGTC. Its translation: CASSLVDKYEQYV.

Written as DNA, the CDR3 is TGTGCCAGCAGTTTATGGACAGAGCGGGCGGCCTACGAGCAGTACTTC. Its protein is CASSLWTERAAYEQYF. V gene TRBV28 combines with J gene TRBJ2-7, with D possibly matching TRBD2 (6 bases). CDR1 is MDHEN and CDR2 is SYDVKM in the germline V gene. The CDR3 runs to 16 residues. The V gene lost 0 bases and the J gene lost 2 bases, with 14 bases spanning the gap. Full variable domain (rest looked up from reference TRBV28 and TRBJ2-7): DVKVTQSSRYLVKRTGEKVFLECVQDMDHENMFWYRQDPGLGLRLIYFSYDVKMKEKGDIPEGYSVSREKKERFSLILESASTNQTSMYLCASSLWTERAAYEQYFGPGTRLTVT.

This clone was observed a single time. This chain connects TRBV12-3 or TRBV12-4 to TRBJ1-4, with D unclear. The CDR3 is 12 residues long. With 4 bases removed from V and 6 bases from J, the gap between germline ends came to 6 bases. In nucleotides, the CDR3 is TGTGCCAGCAGTTCGGGAGATGAAAAACTGTTTTTT. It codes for CASSSGDEKLFF.

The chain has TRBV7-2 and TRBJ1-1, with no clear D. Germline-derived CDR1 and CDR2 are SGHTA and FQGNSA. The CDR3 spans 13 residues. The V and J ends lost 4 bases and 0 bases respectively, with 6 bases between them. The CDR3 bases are TGTGCCAGCAGCTCTCTGGTGAACACTGAAGCTTTCTTT. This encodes CASSSLVNTEAFF.